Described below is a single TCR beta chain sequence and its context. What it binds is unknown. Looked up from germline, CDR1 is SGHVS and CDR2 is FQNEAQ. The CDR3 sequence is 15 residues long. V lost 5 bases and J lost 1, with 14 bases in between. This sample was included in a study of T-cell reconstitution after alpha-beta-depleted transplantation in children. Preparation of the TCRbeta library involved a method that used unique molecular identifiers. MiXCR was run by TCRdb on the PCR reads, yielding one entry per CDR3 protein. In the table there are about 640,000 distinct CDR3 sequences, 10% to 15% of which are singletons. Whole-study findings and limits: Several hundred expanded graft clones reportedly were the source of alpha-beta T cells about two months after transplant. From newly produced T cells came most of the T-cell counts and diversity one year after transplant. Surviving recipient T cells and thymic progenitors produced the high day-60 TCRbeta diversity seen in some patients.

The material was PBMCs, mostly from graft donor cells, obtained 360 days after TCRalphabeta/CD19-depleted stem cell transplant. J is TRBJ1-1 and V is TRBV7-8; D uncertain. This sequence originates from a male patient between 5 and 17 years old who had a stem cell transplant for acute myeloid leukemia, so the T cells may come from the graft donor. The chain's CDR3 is CASSPYGMSNTEAFF. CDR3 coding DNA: TGTGCCAGCAGCCCCTACGGTATGTCGAACACTGAAGCTTTCTTT.